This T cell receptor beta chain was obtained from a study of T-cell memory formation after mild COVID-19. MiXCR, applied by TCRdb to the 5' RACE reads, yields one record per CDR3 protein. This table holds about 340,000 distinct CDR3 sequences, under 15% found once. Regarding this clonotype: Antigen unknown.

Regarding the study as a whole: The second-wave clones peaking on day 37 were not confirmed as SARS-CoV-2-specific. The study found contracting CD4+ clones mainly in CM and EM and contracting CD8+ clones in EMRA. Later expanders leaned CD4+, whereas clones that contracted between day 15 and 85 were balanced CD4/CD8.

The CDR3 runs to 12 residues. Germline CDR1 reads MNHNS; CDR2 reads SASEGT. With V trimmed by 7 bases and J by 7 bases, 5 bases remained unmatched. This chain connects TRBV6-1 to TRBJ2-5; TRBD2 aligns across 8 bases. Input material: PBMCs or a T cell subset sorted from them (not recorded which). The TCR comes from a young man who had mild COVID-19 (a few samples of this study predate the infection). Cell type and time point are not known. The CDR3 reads CASTAGGVTQYF. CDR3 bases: TGTGCCAGCACGGCGGGGGGAGTGACCCAGTACTTC.